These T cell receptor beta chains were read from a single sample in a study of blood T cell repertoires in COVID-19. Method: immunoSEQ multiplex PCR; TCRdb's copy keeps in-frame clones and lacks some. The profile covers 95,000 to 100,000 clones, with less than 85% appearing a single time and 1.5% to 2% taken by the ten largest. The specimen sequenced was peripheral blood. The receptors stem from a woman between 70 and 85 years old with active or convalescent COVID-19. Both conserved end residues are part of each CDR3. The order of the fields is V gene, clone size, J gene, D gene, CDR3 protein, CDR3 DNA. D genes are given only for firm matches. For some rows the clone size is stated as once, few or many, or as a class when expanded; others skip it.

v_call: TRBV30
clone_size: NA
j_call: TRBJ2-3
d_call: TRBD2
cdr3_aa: CAWTRLAGVTDTQYF
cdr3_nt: TGTGCCTGGACTCGACTAGCGGGGGTAACAGATACGCAGTATTTT

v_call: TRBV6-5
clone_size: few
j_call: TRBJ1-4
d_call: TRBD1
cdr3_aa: CASRLTGANEKLFF
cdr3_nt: TGTGCCAGCAGGCTGACAGGGGCTAATGAAAAACTGTTTTTT

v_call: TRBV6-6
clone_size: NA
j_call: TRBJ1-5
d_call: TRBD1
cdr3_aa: CASSRQDRVDQPQHF
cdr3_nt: TGTGCCAGCAGCCGACAGGACAGGGTTGATCAGCCCCAGCATTTT

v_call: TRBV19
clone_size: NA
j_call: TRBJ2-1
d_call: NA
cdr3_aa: CASSPSGLSQRVNNEQFF
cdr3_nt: TGTGCCAGTAGCCCCTCGGGTCTTTCGCAGCGGGTAAACAATGAGCAGTTCTTC

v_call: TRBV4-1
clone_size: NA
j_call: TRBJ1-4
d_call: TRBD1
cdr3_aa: CASSPQDRGKNEKLFF
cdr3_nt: TGCGCCAGCAGCCCCCAAGACAGGGGGAAAAATGAAAAACTGTTTTTT

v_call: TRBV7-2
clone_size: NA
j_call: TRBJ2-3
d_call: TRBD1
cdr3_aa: CASSKDRGSDTQYF
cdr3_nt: TGTGCCAGCAGCAAGGACAGGGGGTCCGATACGCAGTATTTT

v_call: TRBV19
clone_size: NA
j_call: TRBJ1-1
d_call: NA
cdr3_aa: CASSLTRDTDTEAFF
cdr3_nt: TGTGCCAGTAGTTTAACCCGGGACACCGACACTGAAGCTTTCTTT

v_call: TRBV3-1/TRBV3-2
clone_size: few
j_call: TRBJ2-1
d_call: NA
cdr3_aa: CASSQVSEQFF
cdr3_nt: TGTGCCAGCAGCCAAGTGAGTGAGCAGTTCTTC

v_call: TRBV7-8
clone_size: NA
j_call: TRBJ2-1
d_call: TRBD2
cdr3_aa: CASSFAGVNEQFF
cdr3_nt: TGTGCCAGCAGCTTCGCGGGAGTGAATGAGCAGTTCTTC

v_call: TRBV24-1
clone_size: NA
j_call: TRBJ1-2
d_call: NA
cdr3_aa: CATSEDPMGGENYGYTF
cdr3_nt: TGTGCCACCAGTGAAGACCCTATGGGAGGGGAGAACTATGGCTACACCTTC

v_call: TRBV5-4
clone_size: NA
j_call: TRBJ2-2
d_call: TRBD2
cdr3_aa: CASSRLAGGPNTGELFF
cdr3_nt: TGTGCCAGCAGCAGACTAGCGGGAGGTCCGAACACCGGGGAGCTGTTTTTT

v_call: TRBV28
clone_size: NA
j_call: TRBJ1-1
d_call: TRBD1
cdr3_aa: CASSLPRQGITEAFF
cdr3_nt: TGTGCCAGCAGTTTACCACGACAGGGGATCACTGAAGCTTTCTTT

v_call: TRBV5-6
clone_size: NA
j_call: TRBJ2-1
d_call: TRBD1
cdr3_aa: CASSSITDRGGSYNEQFF
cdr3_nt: TGTGCCAGCAGCTCAATAACTGACAGGGGTGGGTCCTACAATGAGCAGTTCTTC

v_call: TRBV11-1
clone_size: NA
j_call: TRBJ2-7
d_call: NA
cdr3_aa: CASSLNRDLGEQYF
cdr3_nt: TGTGCCAGCAGCCTTAATCGGGATCTTGGGGAGCAGTACTTC

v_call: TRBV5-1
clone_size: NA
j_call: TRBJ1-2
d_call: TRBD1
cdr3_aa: CASSLDPGGYGYTF
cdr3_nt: TGCGCCAGCAGCTTGGATCCAGGGGGGTATGGCTACACCTTC